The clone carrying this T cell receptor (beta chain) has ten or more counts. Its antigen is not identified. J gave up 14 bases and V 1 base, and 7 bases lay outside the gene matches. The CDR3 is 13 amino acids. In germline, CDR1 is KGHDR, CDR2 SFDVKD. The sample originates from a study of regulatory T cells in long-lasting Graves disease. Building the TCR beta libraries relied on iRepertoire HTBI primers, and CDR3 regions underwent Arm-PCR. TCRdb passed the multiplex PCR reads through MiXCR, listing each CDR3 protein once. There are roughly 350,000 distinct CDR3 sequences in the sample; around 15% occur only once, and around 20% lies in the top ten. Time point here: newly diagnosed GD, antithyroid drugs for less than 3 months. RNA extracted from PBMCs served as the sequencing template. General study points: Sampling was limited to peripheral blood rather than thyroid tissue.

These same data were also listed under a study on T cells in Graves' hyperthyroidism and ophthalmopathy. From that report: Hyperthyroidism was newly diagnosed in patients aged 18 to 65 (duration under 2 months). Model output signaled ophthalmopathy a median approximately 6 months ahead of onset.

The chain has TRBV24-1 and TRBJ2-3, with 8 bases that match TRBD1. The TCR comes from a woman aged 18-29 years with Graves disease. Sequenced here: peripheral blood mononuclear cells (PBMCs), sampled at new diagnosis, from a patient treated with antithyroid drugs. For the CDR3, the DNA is TGTGCCACCAGTGATTTCCAGGGGGCGATTAGGTATTTT. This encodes CATSDFQGAIRYF.